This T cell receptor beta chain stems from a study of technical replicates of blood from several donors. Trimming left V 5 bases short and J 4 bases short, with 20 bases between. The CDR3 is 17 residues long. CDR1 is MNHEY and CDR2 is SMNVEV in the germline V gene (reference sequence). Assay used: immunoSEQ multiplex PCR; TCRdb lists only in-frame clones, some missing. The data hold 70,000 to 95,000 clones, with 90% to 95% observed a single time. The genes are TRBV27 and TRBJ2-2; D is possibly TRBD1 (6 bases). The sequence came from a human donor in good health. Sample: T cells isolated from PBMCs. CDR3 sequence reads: CASSPQRLRGSTGELFF. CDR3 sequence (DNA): TGTGCCAGCAGTCCACAACGCCTCAGGGGTTCCACCGGGGAGCTGTTTTTT.